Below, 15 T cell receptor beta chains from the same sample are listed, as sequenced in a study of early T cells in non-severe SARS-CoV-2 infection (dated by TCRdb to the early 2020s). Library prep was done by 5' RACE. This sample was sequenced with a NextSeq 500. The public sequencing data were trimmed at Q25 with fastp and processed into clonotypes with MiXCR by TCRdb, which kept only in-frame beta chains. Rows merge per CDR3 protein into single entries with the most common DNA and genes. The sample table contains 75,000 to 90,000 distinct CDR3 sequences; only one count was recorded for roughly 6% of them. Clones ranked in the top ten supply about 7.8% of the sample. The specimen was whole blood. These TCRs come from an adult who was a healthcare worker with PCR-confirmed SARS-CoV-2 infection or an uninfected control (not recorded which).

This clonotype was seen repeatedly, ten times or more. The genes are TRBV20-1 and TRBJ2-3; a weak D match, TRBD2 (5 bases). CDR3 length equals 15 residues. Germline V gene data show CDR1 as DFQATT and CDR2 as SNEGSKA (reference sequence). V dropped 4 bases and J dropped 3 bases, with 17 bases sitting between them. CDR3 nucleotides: TGCAGTGCTACGCCGGAGGTCCCTAGTACAGATACGCAGTATTTT. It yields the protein CSATPEVPSTDTQYF.

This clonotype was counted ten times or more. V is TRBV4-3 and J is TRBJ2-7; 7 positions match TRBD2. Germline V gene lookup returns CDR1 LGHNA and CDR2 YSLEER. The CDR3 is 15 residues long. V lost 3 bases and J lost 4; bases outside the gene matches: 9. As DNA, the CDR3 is TGCGCCAGCAGCCAGTCAACAGGAGCGGGATACGAGCAGTACTTC. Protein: CASSQSTGAGYEQYF.

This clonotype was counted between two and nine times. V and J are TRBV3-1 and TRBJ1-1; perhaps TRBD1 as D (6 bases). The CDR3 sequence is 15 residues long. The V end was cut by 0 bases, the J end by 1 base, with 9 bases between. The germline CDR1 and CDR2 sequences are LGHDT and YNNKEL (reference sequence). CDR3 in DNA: TGTGCCAGCAGCCAAGATTGGGACAAGAACACTGAAGCTTTCTTT. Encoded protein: CASSQDWDKNTEAFF.

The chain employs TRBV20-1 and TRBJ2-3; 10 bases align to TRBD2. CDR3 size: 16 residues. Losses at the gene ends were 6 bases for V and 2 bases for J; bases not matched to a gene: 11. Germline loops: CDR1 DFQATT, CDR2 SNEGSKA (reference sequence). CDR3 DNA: TGCAGTGCCAGCCGGGCTAGCGGGAGCAACACAGATACGCAGTATTTT. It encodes CSASRASGSNTDTQYF.

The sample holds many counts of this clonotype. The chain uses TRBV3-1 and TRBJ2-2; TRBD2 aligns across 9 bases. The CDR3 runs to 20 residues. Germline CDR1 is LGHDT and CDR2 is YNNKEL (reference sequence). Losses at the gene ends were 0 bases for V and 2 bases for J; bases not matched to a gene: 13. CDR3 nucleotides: TGTGCCAGCAGCCAAGACGCCTCCACGGCTAGCGGGATAAACACCGGGGAGCTGTTTTTT. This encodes CASSQDASTASGINTGELFF. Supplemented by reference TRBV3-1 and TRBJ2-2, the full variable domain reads DTAVSQTPKYLVTQMGNDKSIKCEQNLGHDTMYWYKQDSKKFLKIMFSYNNKELIINETVPNRFSPKSPDKAHLNLHINSLELGDSAVYFCASSQDASTASGINTGELFFGEGSRLTVL.

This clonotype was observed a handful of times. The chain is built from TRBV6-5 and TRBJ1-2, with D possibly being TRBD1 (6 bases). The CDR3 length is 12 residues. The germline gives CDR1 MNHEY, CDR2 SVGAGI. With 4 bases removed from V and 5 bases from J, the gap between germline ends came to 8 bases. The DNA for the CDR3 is TGTGCCAGCAGTTCTACAGGGTATGGCTACACCTTC. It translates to CASSSTGYGYTF.

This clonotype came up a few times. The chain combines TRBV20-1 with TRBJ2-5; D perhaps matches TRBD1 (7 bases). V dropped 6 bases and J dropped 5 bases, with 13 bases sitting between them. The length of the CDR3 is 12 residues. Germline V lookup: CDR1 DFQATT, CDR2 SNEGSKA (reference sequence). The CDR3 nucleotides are TGCAGTGCCCAGCAGGGGGGCGAGACCCAGTACTTC. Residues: CSAQQGGETQYF.

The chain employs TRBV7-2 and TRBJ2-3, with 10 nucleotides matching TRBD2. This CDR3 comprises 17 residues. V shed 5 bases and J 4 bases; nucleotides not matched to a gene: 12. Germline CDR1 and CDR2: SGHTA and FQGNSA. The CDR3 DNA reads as TGTGCCAGCAGCGTAGGTGGGCTAGCGGGAGTCTCAGATACGCAGTATTTT. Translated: CASSVGGLAGVSDTQYF.

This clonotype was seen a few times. This chain's CDR3 is CASSLGQLYGYTF. CDR3 coding DNA: TGTGCCAGCAGCTTGGGACAGCTCTATGGCTACACCTTC. The chain uses TRBV7-9 and TRBJ1-2; 7 positions match TRBD1. The V gene end was trimmed by 3 bases and the J gene end by 4 bases; junction bases not matched to a gene: 2. Germline CDR1 reads SEHNR; CDR2 reads FQNEAQ (reference sequence). This CDR3 spans 13 amino acids.

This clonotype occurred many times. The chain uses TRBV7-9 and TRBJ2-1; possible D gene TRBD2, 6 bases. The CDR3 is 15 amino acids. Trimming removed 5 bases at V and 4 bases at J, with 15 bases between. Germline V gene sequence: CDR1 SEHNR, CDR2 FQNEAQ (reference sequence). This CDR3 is CASSPSVSLYNEQFF. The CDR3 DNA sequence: TGTGCCAGCAGCCCTAGCGTTTCTCTATACAATGAGCAGTTCTTC.

This CDR3 is CSASPNRPGNTIYF. CDR3 in DNA: TGCAGTGCTAGCCCGAACCGGCCTGGAAACACCATATATTTT. The J gene is TRBJ1-3, the V gene TRBV20-1, with D hard to call. From germline, CDR1 is DFQATT and CDR2 SNEGSKA (reference sequence). This CDR3 contains 14 residues. Trimming shortened V by 3 bases and J by 2 bases, and 11 bases separated the two germline ends.

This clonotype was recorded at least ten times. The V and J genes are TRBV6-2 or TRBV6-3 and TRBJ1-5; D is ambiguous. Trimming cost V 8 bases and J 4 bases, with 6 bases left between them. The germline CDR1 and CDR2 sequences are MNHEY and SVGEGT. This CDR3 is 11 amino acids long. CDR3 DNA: TGTGCCAGCGGCAATAATCAGCCCCAGCATTTT. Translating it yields CASGNNQPQHF.

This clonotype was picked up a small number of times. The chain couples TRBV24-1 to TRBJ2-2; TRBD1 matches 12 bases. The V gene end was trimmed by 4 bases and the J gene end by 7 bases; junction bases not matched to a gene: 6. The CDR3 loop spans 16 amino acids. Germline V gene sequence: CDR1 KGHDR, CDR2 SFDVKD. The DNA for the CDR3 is TGTGCCACCAGTGACCTCGGGACAGGGGGCATCGGGGAGCTGTTTTTT. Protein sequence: CATSDLGTGGIGELFF.

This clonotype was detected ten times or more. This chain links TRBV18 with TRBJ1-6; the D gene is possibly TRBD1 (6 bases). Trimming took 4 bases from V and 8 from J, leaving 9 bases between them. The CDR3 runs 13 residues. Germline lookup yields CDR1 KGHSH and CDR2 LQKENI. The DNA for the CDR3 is TGTGCCAGCTCACAGAACAGGGATTCACCCCTCCACTTT. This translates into CASSQNRDSPLHF. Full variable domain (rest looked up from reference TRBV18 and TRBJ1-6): NAGVMQNPRHLVRRRGQEARLRCSPMKGHSHVYWYRQLPEEGLKFMVYLQKENIIDESGMPKERFSAEFPKEGPSILRIQQVVRGDSAAYFCASSQNRDSPLHFGNGTRLTVT.

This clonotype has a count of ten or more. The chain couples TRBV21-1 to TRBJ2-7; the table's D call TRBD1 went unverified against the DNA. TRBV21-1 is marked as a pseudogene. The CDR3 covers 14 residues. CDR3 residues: CASSKGCRGYEQYF. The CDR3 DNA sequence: TGTGCCAGCAGCAAAGGTTGCAGGGGCTACGAGCAGTACTTC.